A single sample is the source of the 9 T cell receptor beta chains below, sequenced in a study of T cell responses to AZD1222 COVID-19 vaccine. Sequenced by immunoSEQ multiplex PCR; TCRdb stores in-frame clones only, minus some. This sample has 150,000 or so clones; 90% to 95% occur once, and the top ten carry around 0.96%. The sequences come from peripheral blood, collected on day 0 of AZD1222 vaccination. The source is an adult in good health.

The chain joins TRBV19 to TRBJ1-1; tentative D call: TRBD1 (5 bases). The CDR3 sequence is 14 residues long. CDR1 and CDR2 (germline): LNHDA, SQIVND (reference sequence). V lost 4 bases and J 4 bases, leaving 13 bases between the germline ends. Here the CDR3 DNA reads TGTGCCAGTAGTACCCTCCCGGGACCCACTGAAGCTTTCTTT. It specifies CASSTLPGPTEAFF.

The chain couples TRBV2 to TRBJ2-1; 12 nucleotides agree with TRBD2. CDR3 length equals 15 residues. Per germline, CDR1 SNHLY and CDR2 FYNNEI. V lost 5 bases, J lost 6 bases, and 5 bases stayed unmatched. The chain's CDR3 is CASSRTSGGLNEQFF. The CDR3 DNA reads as TGTGCCAGCAGTAGAACTAGCGGGGGGCTCAATGAGCAGTTCTTC.

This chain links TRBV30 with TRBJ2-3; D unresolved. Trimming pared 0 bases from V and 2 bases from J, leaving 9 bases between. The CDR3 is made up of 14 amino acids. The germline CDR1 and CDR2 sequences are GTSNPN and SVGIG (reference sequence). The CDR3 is CAWSVSLVTDTQYF. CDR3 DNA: TGTGCCTGGAGTGTAAGCCTCGTCACAGATACGCAGTATTTT.

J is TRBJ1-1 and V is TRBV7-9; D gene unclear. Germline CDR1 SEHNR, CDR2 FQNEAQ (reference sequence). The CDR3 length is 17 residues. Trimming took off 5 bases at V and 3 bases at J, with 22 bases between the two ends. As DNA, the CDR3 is TGTGCCAGCAGCCCGAAAAAACCGGGATTTCAGTACACTGAAGCTTTCTTT. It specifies CASSPKKPGFQYTEAFF.

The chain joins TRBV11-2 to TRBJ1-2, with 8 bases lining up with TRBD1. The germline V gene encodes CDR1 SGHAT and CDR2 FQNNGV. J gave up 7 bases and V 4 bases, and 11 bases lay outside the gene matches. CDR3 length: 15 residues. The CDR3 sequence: CASSSLDRGTGGYTF. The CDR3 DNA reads TGTGCCAGCAGCTCCTTAGACAGGGGCACGGGTGGCTACACCTTC.

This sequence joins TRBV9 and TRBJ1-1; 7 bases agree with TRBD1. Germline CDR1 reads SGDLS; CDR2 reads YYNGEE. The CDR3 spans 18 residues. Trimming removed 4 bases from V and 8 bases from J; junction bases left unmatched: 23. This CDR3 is CASSPSTKTGRRLLEAFF. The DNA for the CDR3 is TGTGCCAGCAGCCCCAGTACGAAGACAGGGAGGCGATTGCTAGAAGCTTTCTTT.

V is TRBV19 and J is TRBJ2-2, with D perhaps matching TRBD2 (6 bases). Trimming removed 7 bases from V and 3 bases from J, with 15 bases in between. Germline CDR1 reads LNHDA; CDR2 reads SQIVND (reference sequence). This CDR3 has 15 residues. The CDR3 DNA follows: TGTGCCAGTATTTACGGCCGGGGGTACACCGGGGAGCTGTTTTTT. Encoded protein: CASIYGRGYTGELFF.

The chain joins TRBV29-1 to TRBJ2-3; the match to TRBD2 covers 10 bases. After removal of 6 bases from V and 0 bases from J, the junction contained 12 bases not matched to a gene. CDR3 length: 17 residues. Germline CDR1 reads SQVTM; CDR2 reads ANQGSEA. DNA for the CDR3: TGCAGCGTCCCAAAGCGGGGGGGCCAGCTAAGCACAGATACGCAGTATTTT. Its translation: CSVPKRGGQLSTDTQYF.

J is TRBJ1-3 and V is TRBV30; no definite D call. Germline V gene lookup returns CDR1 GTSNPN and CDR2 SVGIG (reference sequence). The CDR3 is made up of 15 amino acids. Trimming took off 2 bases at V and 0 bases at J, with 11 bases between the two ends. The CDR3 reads CAWSSPDASGNTIYF. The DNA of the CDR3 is TGTGCCTGGAGTTCCCCGGACGCCTCTGGAAACACCATATATTTT.